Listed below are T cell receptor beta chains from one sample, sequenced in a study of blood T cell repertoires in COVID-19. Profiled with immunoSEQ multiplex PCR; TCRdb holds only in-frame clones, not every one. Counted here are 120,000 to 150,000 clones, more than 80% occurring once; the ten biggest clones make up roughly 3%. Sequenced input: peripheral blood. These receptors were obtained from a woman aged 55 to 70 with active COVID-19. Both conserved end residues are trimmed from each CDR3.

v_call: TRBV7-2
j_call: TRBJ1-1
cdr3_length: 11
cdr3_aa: ASSRWNGFEAF

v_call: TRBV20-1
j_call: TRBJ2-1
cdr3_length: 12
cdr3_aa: SASTGLAGSEQF

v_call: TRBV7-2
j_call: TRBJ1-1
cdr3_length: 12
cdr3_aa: ASSLRQGNTEAF

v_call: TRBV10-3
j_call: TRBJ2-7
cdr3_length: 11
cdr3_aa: AISGRADDEQY

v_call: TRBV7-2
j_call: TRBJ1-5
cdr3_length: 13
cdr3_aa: ASSKGGAYNQPQH

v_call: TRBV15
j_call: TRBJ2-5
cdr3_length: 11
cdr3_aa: ATSNQGGETQY

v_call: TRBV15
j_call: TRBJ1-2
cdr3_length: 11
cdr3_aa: ATSSRTGQGYT

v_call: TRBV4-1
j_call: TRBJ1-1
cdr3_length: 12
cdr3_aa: ASSQSTVNTEAF

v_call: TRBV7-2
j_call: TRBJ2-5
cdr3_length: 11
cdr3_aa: ASSSGQVGTQY

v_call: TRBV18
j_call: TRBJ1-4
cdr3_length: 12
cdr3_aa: ASSPGTGNEKLF

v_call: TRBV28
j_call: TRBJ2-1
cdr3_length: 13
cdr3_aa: ASSLSQGSYNEQF

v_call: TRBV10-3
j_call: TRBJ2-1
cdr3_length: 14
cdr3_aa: AISEGASTFYNEQF

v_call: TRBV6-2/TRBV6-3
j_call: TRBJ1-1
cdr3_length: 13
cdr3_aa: ASSYDRWTSWSRF

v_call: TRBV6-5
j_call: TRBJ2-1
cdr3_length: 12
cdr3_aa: ASSKSGIDNEQF

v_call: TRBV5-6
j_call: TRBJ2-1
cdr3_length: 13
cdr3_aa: ASSLVASGIGEQF

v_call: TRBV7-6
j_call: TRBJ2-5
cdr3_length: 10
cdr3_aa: ASSLVDETQY

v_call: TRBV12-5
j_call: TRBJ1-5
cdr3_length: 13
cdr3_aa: ASGSRQGADQPQH

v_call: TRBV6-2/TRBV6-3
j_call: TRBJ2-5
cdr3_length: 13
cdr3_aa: ASSHTSVSRQTQY

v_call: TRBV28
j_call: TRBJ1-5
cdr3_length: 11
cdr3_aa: ASSFFLYQPQH

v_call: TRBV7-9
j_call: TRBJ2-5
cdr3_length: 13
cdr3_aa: ASSFGQLYQETQY

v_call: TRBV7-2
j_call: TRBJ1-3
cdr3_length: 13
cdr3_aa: ASSGGQGPGNTIY

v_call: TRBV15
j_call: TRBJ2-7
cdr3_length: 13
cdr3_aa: ATSRDPQATYEQY

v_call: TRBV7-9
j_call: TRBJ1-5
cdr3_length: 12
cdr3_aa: ASSLSGQNQPQH

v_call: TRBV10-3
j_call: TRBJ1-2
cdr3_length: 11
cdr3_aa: AISESAGHGYT

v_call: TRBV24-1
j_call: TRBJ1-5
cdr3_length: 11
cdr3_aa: AAPGQGNQPQH

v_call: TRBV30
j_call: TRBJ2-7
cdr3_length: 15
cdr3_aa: AWSRQGASSIFYEQY

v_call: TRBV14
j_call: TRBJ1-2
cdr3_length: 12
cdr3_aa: ASSQDRLNYGYT

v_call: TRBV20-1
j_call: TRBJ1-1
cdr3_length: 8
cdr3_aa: SADRLEAF

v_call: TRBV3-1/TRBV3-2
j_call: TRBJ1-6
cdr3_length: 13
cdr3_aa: ASSQITGGGSPLH

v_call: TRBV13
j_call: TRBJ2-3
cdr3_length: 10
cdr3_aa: ASSVGTDTQY

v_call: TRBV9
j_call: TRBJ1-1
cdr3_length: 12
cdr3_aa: ASSPSGMNTEAF

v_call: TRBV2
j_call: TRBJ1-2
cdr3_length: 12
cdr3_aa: ASRSGQVFYGYT

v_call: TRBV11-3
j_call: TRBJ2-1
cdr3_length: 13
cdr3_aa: ASSLTSGGFNEQF

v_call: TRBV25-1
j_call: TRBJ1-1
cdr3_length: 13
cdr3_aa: ASSHGGYMNTEAF

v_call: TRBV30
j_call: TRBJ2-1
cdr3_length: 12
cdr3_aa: AWSDSGWRNEQF

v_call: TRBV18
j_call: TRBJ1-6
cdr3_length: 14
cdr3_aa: ASSPWQGGYNSPLH

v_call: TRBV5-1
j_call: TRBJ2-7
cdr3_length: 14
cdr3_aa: ASSLDGTSGVYEQY

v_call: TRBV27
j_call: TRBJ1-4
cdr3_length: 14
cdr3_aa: ASSRDSRQANEKLF

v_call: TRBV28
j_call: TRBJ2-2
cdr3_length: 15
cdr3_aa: ASSLIGLASHTGELF

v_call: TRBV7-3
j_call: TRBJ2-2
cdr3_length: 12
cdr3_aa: ASSLTSTPGELF

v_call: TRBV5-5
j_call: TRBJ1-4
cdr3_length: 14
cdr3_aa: ASSLGSGTGAQKLF

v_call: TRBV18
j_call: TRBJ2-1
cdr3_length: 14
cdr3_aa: ASSPEALARYNEQF

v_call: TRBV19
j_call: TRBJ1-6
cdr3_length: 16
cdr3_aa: ASSIAAPRTGYNSPLH

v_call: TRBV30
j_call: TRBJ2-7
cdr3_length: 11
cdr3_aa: AWERGMSYEQY

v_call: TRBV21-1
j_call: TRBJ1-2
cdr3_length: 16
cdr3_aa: ASSKEGDTGGRNYGYT

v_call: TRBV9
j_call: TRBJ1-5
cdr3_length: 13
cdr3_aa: ASSVGGVGNQPQH

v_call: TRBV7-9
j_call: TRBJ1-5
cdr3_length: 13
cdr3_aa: ASSLAGSSNQPQH

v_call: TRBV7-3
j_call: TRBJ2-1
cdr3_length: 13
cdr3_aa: ASSFGLVSYNEQF

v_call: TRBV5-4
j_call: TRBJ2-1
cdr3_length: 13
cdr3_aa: ASHVPGTGLNEQF

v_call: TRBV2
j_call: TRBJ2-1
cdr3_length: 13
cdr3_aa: ASSEQREGYNEQF

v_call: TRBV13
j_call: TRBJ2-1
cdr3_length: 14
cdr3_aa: ASSLSGTSSINEQF

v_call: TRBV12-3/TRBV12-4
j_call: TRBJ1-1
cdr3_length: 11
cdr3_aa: ATDLGGTGKAF

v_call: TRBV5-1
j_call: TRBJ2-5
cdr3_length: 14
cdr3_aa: ASSFEGGGFQETQY

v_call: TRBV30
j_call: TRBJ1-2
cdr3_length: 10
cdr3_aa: AWCGGVYGYT

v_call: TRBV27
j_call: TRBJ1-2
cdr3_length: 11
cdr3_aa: ASSRTGRYGYT

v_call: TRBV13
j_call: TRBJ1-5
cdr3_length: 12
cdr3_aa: ASPREPKDQPQH

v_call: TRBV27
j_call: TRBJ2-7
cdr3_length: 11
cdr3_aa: ASSIQSSYEQY

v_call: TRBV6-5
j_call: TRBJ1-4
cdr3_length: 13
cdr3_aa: ASSLYRATNEKLF

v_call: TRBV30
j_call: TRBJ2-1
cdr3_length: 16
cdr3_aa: AWSVRRSIAGGAREQF